The 31 T cell receptor beta chains given below trace back to one sample, sequenced in a study of T cells in Graves' hyperthyroidism and ophthalmopathy. Amplification of TCR beta CDR3 regions was performed using RNA transcripts as template. First-round RT-PCR with HTBI primers amplified the TCR CDR3 region. TCRdb independently ran MiXCR on the multiplex PCR reads; one entry per CDR3 protein. The top ten clones hold about 40% of a sample with a few hundred thousand distinct CDR3 sequences, 46% of them seen once. Sequencing used peripheral blood or thyroid tissue (not recorded which). The receptors come from an adult woman with Graves' disease, either hyperthyroidism or ophthalmopathy (not recorded which).

The rearrangement joins TRBV20-1 to TRBJ1-2; D remains unclear. Trimming took 1 base from V and 4 from J, leaving 13 bases between them. This CDR3 is 14 amino acids long. Per the germline V gene, CDR1 is DFQATT and CDR2 is SNEGSKA (reference sequence). The CDR3 bases are TGCAGTGCTAGAGGACTGGCGAGTAGCTATGGCTACACCTTC. This sequence encodes CSARGLASSYGYTF.

The rearrangement joins TRBV10-3 to TRBJ1-4; maybe TRBD1 (6 bases). Germline V CDR1 and CDR2: ENHRY, SYGVKD. The CDR3 has 13 residues. Trimming stripped 5 bases from V and 6 bases from J, with 10 bases between. CDR3 protein: CAISRTADEKLFF. DNA for the CDR3: TGTGCCATCAGTCGGACAGCTGATGAAAAACTGTTTTTT.

The chain employs TRBV19 and TRBJ2-5; 7 nucleotides line up with TRBD2. The CDR3 runs to 15 residues. With 1 base clipped from V and 4 bases from J, the junction kept 6 bases outside the gene matches. The germline V gene has CDR1 LNHDA and CDR2 SQIVND (reference sequence). The CDR3 spells CASSIAGGLRETQYF. The CDR3 DNA is TGTGCCAGTAGTATAGCGGGAGGTTTGAGAGAGACCCAGTACTTC. Looking up the rest from reference TRBV19 and TRBJ2-5 gives the full variable domain: DGGITQSPKYLFRKEGQNVTLSCEQNLNHDAMYWYRQDPGQGLRLIYYSQIVNDFQKGDIAEGYSVSREKKESFPLTVTSAQKNPTAFYLCASSIAGGLRETQYFGPGTRLLVL.

V and J are TRBV12-3 or TRBV12-4 and TRBJ2-5; a weak D match, TRBD1 (6 bases). The CDR3 is made up of 14 amino acids. Trimming removed 5 bases from V and 1 base from J, with 11 bases in between. The DNA of the CDR3 is TGTGCCAGCAGTCCCAGACAGGCCCAAGAGACCCAGTACTTC. Translation gives CASSPRQAQETQYF.

The gene calls are TRBV7-8 and TRBJ2-5; TRBD1 or TRBD2 may be the D gene (5 bases each). The CDR3 sequence is 14 residues long. From germline, CDR1 is SGHVS and CDR2 FQNEAQ. Trimming left V 5 bases short and J 5 bases short, with 15 bases between. The CDR3 loop is CASSNSGPGETQYF. CDR3 DNA sequence: TGTGCCAGCAGCAACTCGGGGCCAGGGGAGACCCAGTACTTC.

The V and J genes are TRBV19 and TRBJ2-1; D might be TRBD1 (6 bases). The CDR3 consists of 15 residues. Germline CDR1 is LNHDA and CDR2 is SQIVND (reference sequence). The ends were cut back, 5 bases at V and 5 bases at J, with 16 bases in the middle. CDR3 loop: CASSPLAGVDNEQFF. The CDR3, as DNA: TGTGCCAGTAGTCCGTTAGCAGGGGTGGACAATGAGCAGTTCTTC.

This clonotype was observed many times. The genes are TRBV7-2 and TRBJ2-5, with 10 bases matching TRBD2. The V gene's germline CDR1 is SGHTA and CDR2 FQGNSA. Trimming took 5 bases from V and 1 from J; bases not matched to a gene: 7. CDR3 length equals 16 residues. CDR3 sequence (DNA): TGTGCCAGCAGCCGGACGGTAGCGGGAGGCCAAGAGACCCAGTACTTC. Protein product: CASSRTVAGGQETQYF.

This clonotype came up many times. The chain carries TRBV7-9 and TRBJ2-5; D possibly corresponds to TRBD1 (6 bases). Germline V gene lookup returns CDR1 SEHNR and CDR2 FQNEAQ (reference sequence). The CDR3 length is 17 residues. V was pared by 4 bases and J by 0 bases, with 18 bases between. CDR3: CASSSRGRDSYQETQYF. For the CDR3, the DNA is TGTGCCAGCAGCTCCAGGGGACGGGATTCGTACCAAGAGACCCAGTACTTC.

At least ten counts were recorded for this clonotype. This sequence joins TRBV2 and TRBJ1-4; 7 positions agree with TRBD1. With 5 bases clipped from V and 0 bases from J, the junction kept 9 bases outside the gene matches. Germline V gene sequence: CDR1 SNHLY, CDR2 FYNNEI. The CDR3 is 17 residues long. The CDR3 loop reads CASSLQGGVATNEKLFF. CDR3 DNA sequence: TGTGCCAGCAGTCTTCAGGGGGGGGTTGCAACTAATGAAAAACTGTTTTTT.

Concerning this clonotype: The conserved phenylalanine or tryptophan is not found at the CDR3 terminus, so this likely reflects a read error. It is unclear where the CDR3 begins or ends on the DNA, so no DNA is shown, and the CDR3 is as TCRdb lists it. This chain links TRBV15 with TRBJ1-4. Germline V gene sequence: CDR1 LNHNV, CDR2 YYDKDF (reference sequence). The length of the CDR3 is 8 amino acids, counting both ends. The CDR3 loop reads CATSRDLS.

This clonotype has a count of ten or more. The rearrangement links TRBV12-3 or TRBV12-4 to TRBJ1-1; 7 bases are a match to TRBD1. There are 13 residues in the CDR3. V shed 5 bases, J shed 8 bases, and the junction held 8 bases outside the gene matches. Written as DNA, the CDR3 is TGTGCCAGCAGTAAATTGACAGGGTGGGAAGCTTTCTTT. Translating gives CASSKLTGWEAFF.

This clonotype was recorded at least ten times. The chain joins TRBV19 to TRBJ1-5; D ambiguous. V lost 3 bases to trimming and J lost 1 base, with 10 bases between them. From germline, CDR1 is LNHDA and CDR2 SQIVND (reference sequence). The CDR3 consists of 15 residues. This chain's CDR3 is CASSIGRLSNQPQHF. The CDR3 DNA reads as TGTGCCAGTAGTATTGGTCGGTTGAGCAATCAGCCCCAGCATTTT.

The sample holds many counts of this clonotype. J is TRBJ1-2 and V is TRBV25-1, with D unclear. V was pared by 1 base and J by 5 bases, with 17 bases between. CDR3 length equals 16 residues. Germline V gives CDR1 MGHDK, CDR2 SYGVNS. The CDR3 coding sequence is TGTGCCAGCAGTGAATCAGGCGCAGGAGCGGAGTATGGCTACACCTTC. Protein product: CASSESGAGAEYGYTF.

This clonotype was recorded a few times. The V call is TRBV2, the J call TRBJ1-4; D remains ambiguous. There are 13 residues in the CDR3. Germline loops: CDR1 SNHLY, CDR2 FYNNEI. V dropped 6 bases and J dropped 8 bases, with 13 bases sitting between them. The CDR3 nucleotides read TGTGCCAGCAGCCCGGCCGGCGCAGAAAAACTGTTTTTT. Translating gives CASSPAGAEKLFF.

The V gene is TRBV20-1, the J gene TRBJ1-5, with unresolved D. Germline CDR1 and CDR2: DFQATT and SNEGSKA (reference sequence). Trimming shortened V by 3 bases and J by 0 bases, and 6 bases separated the two germline ends. This CDR3 is built from 13 residues. In DNA form, the CDR3 reads TGCAGTGCTAGTAACCCTAGCAATCAGCCCCAGCATTTT. Translating gives CSASNPSNQPQHF.

This clonotype was seen ten or more times. The chain couples TRBV20-1 to TRBJ1-5; D uncertain. In germline, CDR1 is DFQATT, CDR2 SNEGSKA (reference sequence). The CDR3 has 13 residues. V was clipped by 2 bases and J by 0 bases, with 5 bases between them. This CDR3 is CSARRDSNQPQHF. In DNA form, the CDR3 reads TGCAGTGCTAGACGTGATAGCAATCAGCCCCAGCATTTT.

This clonotype turned up a few times. This chain joins TRBV29-1 and TRBJ2-7; TRBD1 aligns across 9 bases. V lost 1 base, J lost 5 bases, and 9 bases stayed unmatched. CDR1 is SQVTM and CDR2 is ANQGSEA in the germline V gene. CDR3 length: 15 residues. The DNA of the CDR3 is TGCAGCGTTGAAGGGGGTACAGGGGGCGTCGACGAGCAGTACTTC. Translation gives CSVEGGTGGVDEQYF.

The chain carries TRBV20-1 and TRBJ2-7; unclear D gene. CDR3 length equals 13 residues. Germline V gene lookup returns CDR1 DFQATT and CDR2 SNEGSKA (reference sequence). V was shortened by 6 bases and J by 5 bases, with 17 bases between the two germline ends. CDR3 protein: CSASTGQRDEQYF. The CDR3 bases are TGCAGTGCAAGCACCGGGCAACGGGACGAGCAGTACTTC.

The J gene is TRBJ2-5, the V gene TRBV10-2, with D hard to call. The CDR3 is made up of 13 amino acids. The germline CDR1 and CDR2 sequences are WSHSY and SAAADI. V lost 6 bases, J lost 5 bases, and 13 bases lay in between. The CDR3 protein is CASRGMVDETQYF. In DNA form, the CDR3 reads TGCGCCAGCAGGGGCATGGTGGATGAGACCCAGTACTTC.

The chain links TRBV9 to TRBJ1-4; D remains unclear. With 0 bases removed from V and 4 bases from J, the gap between germline ends came to 7 bases. Germline V CDR1 and CDR2: SGDLS, YYNGEE. The length of the CDR3 is 14 residues. The CDR3 here is CASSVEGVNEKLFF. CDR3 DNA: TGTGCCAGCAGCGTAGAGGGAGTTAATGAAAAACTGTTTTTT.

The chain combines TRBV30 with TRBJ1-1; 7 bases match TRBD1. CDR1 is GTSNPN and CDR2 is SVGIG in the germline V gene (reference sequence). This CDR3 contains 14 residues. Germline trimming cut 4 bases from V and 6 bases from J; bases unmatched to any gene: 11. In DNA, the CDR3 is TGTGCCTGGAACAGGGGATCGGACGTTGCTGAAGCTTTCTTT. Residues: CAWNRGSDVAEAFF.

The chain links TRBV4-3 to TRBJ1-2; D may be TRBD1 (6 bases). The V gene lost 2 bases and the J gene lost 4 bases, with 11 bases spanning the gap. This CDR3 comprises 14 residues. CDR1 is LGHNA, CDR2 YSLEER, per germline. This CDR3 is CASSQSRGLYGYTF. The DNA of the CDR3 is TGCGCCAGCAGCCAAAGCAGGGGACTCTATGGCTACACCTTC.

This clonotype was seen many times. J is TRBJ1-6 and V is TRBV2; D remains ambiguous. Germline CDR1 is SNHLY and CDR2 is FYNNEI. Deletions cut 2 bases from V and 0 bases from J, with 8 bases between. The CDR3 is made up of 16 amino acids. CDR3 residues: CASSELGYSYNSPLHF. The CDR3 DNA reads TGTGCCAGCAGTGAATTGGGGTACTCCTATAATTCACCCCTCCACTTT.

This clonotype has a handful of counts. The chain is built from TRBV9 and TRBJ2-7; D assignment may be TRBD1 or TRBD2 (6 bases each). This CDR3 has 14 residues. Germline V gene sequence: CDR1 SGDLS, CDR2 YYNGEE. The V gene lost 3 bases and the J gene lost 4 bases, with 14 bases spanning the gap. The DNA of the CDR3 is TGTGCCAGCAGCGAGGGGGGATTTACGTACGAGCAGTACTTC. It encodes CASSEGGFTYEQYF.

Here the CDR3 reads CSAGGEDGNTF. In DNA, the CDR3 is TGCAGTGCGGGGGGAGAGGACGGCAACACCTTC. The chain uses TRBV20-1 and TRBJ1-2; a possible D gene is TRBD1 (5 bases). The CDR3 is 11 amino acids. Trimming shortened V by 6 bases and J by 12 bases, and 17 bases separated the two germline ends. CDR1 and CDR2 (germline): DFQATT, SNEGSKA (reference sequence).

This clonotype was detected many times. This chain uses TRBV7-8 with TRBJ1-5; D uncertain. CDR1 and CDR2 from the germline V gene are SGHVS and FQNEAQ. V was clipped by 1 base and J by 10 bases, with 8 bases between them. CDR3 length: 12 residues. The CDR3 reads CASSLEGRPQHF. DNA of the CDR3: TGTGCCAGCAGCTTAGAAGGACGTCCCCAGCATTTT.

The chain is built from TRBV7-2 and TRBJ2-7, with TRBD1 matching 12 bases. With V trimmed by 1 base and J by 6 bases, 10 bases remained unmatched. This CDR3 spans 17 amino acids. Germline V lookup: CDR1 SGHTA, CDR2 FQGNSA. The CDR3 DNA is TGTGCCAGCAGCTTAGGTCCATTGGGACAGGGGGCAAGCGAGCAGTACTTC. It translates to CASSLGPLGQGASEQYF.

This clonotype showed up many times. The chain carries TRBV9 and TRBJ2-2; D might be TRBD1 or TRBD2, each matching 5 bases. CDR3 length: 14 amino acids. Germline V gene sequence: CDR1 SGDLS, CDR2 YYNGEE. With 6 bases removed from V and 4 bases from J, the gap between germline ends came to 13 bases. DNA for the CDR3: TGTGCCAGCACCAGATCAGGGACCACCGGGGAGCTGTTTTTT. It is translated as CASTRSGTTGELFF.

The rearrangement uses TRBV12-3 or TRBV12-4 and TRBJ1-6, with TRBD1 matching over 9 bases. This CDR3 comprises 14 residues. V shed 6 bases and J 10 bases; nucleotides not matched to a gene: 7. This chain's CDR3 is CASSQGQGASPLHF. CDR3 bases: TGTGCCAGCAGCCAGGGACAGGGCGCATCACCCCTCCACTTT.

This clonotype was counted once. The chain links TRBV20-1 to TRBJ1-5, with D possibly TRBD1 on 6 matching bases. Trimming took off 5 bases at V and 11 bases at J, with 22 bases between the two ends. This CDR3 comprises 14 residues. Per the germline V gene, CDR1 is DFQATT and CDR2 is SNEGSKA (reference sequence). CDR3: CSAHREAGVETQHF. CDR3 bases: TGCAGTGCTCACCGGGAGGCAGGGGTCGAGACCCAGCATTTT.

The V call is TRBV20-1, the J call TRBJ2-5; no firm D call. Trimming pared 2 bases from V and 3 bases from J, leaving 16 bases between. Per germline, CDR1 DFQATT and CDR2 SNEGSKA (reference sequence). This CDR3 has 15 amino acids. CDR3: CSARMVGLVEETQYF. DNA of the CDR3: TGCAGTGCTAGAATGGTTGGGCTAGTGGAAGAGACCCAGTACTTC.